Listed below are T cell receptor beta chains from one sample, sequenced in a study of CD8+ T cells in alopecia areata. Assay used: immunoSEQ multiplex PCR; TCRdb lists only in-frame clones, some missing. Of hundreds of thousands of clones listed, about three fifths are singletons. This specimen was CD4+ T cells sorted from blood, taken at approximately week 51, from a patient treated with tofacitinib. These receptors originate from a human donor with alopecia areata. Both conserved end residues are part of each CDR3. A D gene is named only where the DNA matches it firmly. Clone size appears in some rows only: once, few, many, or a class for an expanded clone.

d_gene: TRBD1
v_gene: TRBV29-1
abundance: NA
j_gene: TRBJ1-4
CDR3nt: TGCAGCGTGACGGACAGGGTGGGTGAAAAACTGTTTTTT
CDR3aa: CSVTDRVGEKLFF

d_gene: TRBD2
v_gene: TRBV5-4
abundance: NA
j_gene: TRBJ2-7
CDR3nt: TGTGCCAGCAGCTGGGGGCCGGGAGGGAACGACGAGCAGTACTTC
CDR3aa: CASSWGPGGNDEQYF

d_gene: NA
v_gene: TRBV29-1
abundance: few
j_gene: TRBJ1-2
CDR3nt: TGCAGCGCTCCACAGGGAGGGGGCTACACCTTC
CDR3aa: CSAPQGGGYTF

d_gene: NA
v_gene: TRBV18
abundance: few
j_gene: TRBJ2-7
CDR3nt: TGTGCCAGCTCACCACGGGGACTCCTATTGGGAGAGCAGTACTTC
CDR3aa: CASSPRGLLLGEQYF

d_gene: TRBD1
v_gene: TRBV6-5
abundance: NA
j_gene: TRBJ1-6
CDR3nt: TGTGCCAGCAGTTACGTGAACAGGGGAAATTCACCCCTCCACTTT
CDR3aa: CASSYVNRGNSPLHF

d_gene: NA
v_gene: TRBV30
abundance: NA
j_gene: TRBJ1-6
CDR3nt: TGTGCCTGGCGGACAGTCAATAATTCACCCCTCCACTTT
CDR3aa: CAWRTVNNSPLHF

d_gene: NA
v_gene: TRBV30
abundance: NA
j_gene: TRBJ1-5
CDR3nt: TGTGCCTGGAGCCATGGGGTGAAGGATCAGCCCCAGCATTTT
CDR3aa: CAWSHGVKDQPQHF

d_gene: NA
v_gene: TRBV6-6
abundance: few
j_gene: TRBJ2-4
CDR3nt: TGTGCCAGCAGTTACTTAGAGGTCGTGAAAAACATTCAGTACTTC
CDR3aa: CASSYLEVVKNIQYF

d_gene: NA
v_gene: TRBV18
abundance: NA
j_gene: TRBJ2-2
CDR3nt: TGTGCCAGCTCACCGGGACGGTCGGCGGGCACCGGGGAGCTGTTTTTT
CDR3aa: CASSPGRSAGTGELFF

d_gene: NA
v_gene: TRBV6-5
abundance: few
j_gene: TRBJ2-2
CDR3nt: TGTGCCAGCAGTTACAAAAACACCGGGGAGCTGTTTTTT
CDR3aa: CASSYKNTGELFF

d_gene: NA
v_gene: TRBV4-3
abundance: once
j_gene: TRBJ1-2
CDR3nt: TGCGCCAGCAGCGCGGGTCCTACGTATGGCTACACCTTC
CDR3aa: CASSAGPTYGYTF

d_gene: NA
v_gene: TRBV29-1
abundance: NA
j_gene: TRBJ1-1
CDR3nt: TGCAGCGTTGGACGCCTGAACACTGAAGCTTTCTTT
CDR3aa: CSVGRLNTEAFF

d_gene: TRBD1
v_gene: TRBV30
abundance: NA
j_gene: TRBJ1-2
CDR3nt: TGTGCCTGGACGCGACAGGGGAACGGCTACACCTTC
CDR3aa: CAWTRQGNGYTF

d_gene: NA
v_gene: TRBV25-1
abundance: once
j_gene: TRBJ1-2
CDR3nt: TGTGCCAGCGGGGATCGGGCCTATGGCTACACCTTC
CDR3aa: CASGDRAYGYTF